Presented here are 29 T cell receptor beta chains from one specimen sequenced in a study of T cell responses to AZD1222 COVID-19 vaccine. Assay: immunoSEQ multiplex PCR; the TCRdb copy retains only in-frame clones and omits some. The sample shows 20,000 or so clones, more than 80% of them seen only once. Sequences were derived from peripheral blood, sampled 28 days after the second AZD1222 dose. The receptor source for this set is an adult who received the AZD1222 COVID-19 vaccine.

The V call is TRBV3-1 (or the pseudogene TRBV3-2), the J call TRBJ1-2; D uncertain. Germline V lookup: CDR1 LGHDT, CDR2 YNNKEL (reference sequence). The CDR3 spans 12 residues. The V gene lost 2 bases and the J gene lost 8 bases, with 9 bases spanning the gap. The CDR3 DNA is TGTGCCAGCAGCCAACTCCAGCGGGGCTACACCTTC. This gives the protein CASSQLQRGYTF.

This chain links TRBV7-2 with TRBJ2-7; the D call may be TRBD1 or TRBD2 (5 bases each). CDR3 length: 16 residues. The V gene's germline CDR1 is SGHTA and CDR2 FQGNSA. V lost 5 bases to trimming and J lost 2 bases, with 19 bases between them. The CDR3 region has the DNA TGTGCCAGCAGCGTCCAGGCAGGGAGACTGCCCTACGAGCAGTACTTC. It is translated as CASSVQAGRLPYEQYF.

This clone has a single count. The chain combines TRBV5-4 with TRBJ2-2; 7 bases are shared with TRBD1. The CDR3 sequence is 19 residues long. Germline assignment: CDR1 SGHNT and CDR2 YYREEE (reference sequence). Germline trimming cut 1 base from V and 2 bases from J; bases unmatched to any gene: 14. In DNA form, the CDR3 reads TGTGCCAGCAGCTTGCGACAGGGAAACTTATACACAAACACCGGGGAGCTGTTTTTT. Its translation: CASSLRQGNLYTNTGELFF.

V is TRBV5-4 and J is TRBJ1-2; TRBD1 might be the D (5 bases). Germline V gene lookup returns CDR1 SGHNT and CDR2 YYREEE (reference sequence). This CDR3 comprises 12 residues. V lost 8 bases to trimming and J lost 4 bases, with 12 bases between them. The CDR3 coding sequence is TGTGCCAGTAAAGAAAGGGGCTATGGCTACACCTTC. Amino acid sequence: CASKERGYGYTF.

This clone was picked up a small number of times. J is TRBJ1-2 and V is TRBV27; D is perhaps TRBD1 (6 bases). This CDR3 is built from 14 residues. Germline CDR1 and CDR2: MNHEY and SMNVEV (reference sequence). V was trimmed by 3 bases and J by 5 bases, leaving 13 bases between them. In DNA form, the CDR3 reads TGTGCCAGCAGTTTCGATGGGGGCGGGTATGGCTACACCTTC. Amino acids: CASSFDGGGYGYTF.

The chain links TRBV19 to TRBJ2-2; D is undetermined. CDR3 length equals 12 residues. V was shortened by 9 bases and J by 7 bases, with 12 bases between the two germline ends. Germline V CDR1 and CDR2: LNHDA, SQIVND (reference sequence). The CDR3 region is CASSRSDGELFF. Here the CDR3 DNA reads TGTGCCAGCTCCCGGAGCGACGGGGAGCTGTTTTTT.

This chain connects TRBV18 to TRBJ2-1; 14 bases agree with TRBD2. The CDR3 sequence is 16 residues long. J was trimmed by 8 bases and V by 3 bases; bases with no gene match: 6. In germline, CDR1 is KGHSH, CDR2 LQKENI. The CDR3 region has the DNA TGTGCCAGCTCACCCTCCGGGACTAGCGGGAGCGATGAGCAGTTCTTC. Amino acids: CASSPSGTSGSDEQFF.

J is TRBJ1-6 and V is TRBV30; unclear D gene. The CDR3 totals 17 residues. Trimming cost V 3 bases and J 2 bases, with 17 bases left between them. The germline V gene encodes CDR1 GTSNPN and CDR2 SVGIG (reference sequence). The CDR3 region is CAWRGVLGVTYNSPLHF. CDR3 DNA sequence: TGTGCCTGGAGGGGCGTTCTTGGGGTAACCTATAATTCACCCCTCCACTTT. Drawing the rest from reference TRBV30 and TRBJ1-6, the complete variable domain is SQTIHQWPATLVQPVGSPLSLECTVEGTSNPNLYWYRQAAGRGLQLLFYSVGIGQISSEVPQNLSASRPQDRQFILSSKKLLLSDSGFYLCAWRGVLGVTYNSPLHFGNGTRLTVT.

This clone was detected only a few times. This chain joins TRBV9 and TRBJ1-5; D gene ambiguous. CDR3 length equals 13 residues. V gave up 4 bases and J gave up 3 bases, with 8 bases separating them. The V gene's germline CDR1 is SGDLS and CDR2 YYNGEE. The CDR3 sequence is CASSPGFNQPQHF. The CDR3 nucleotides are TGTGCCAGCAGCCCGGGATTCAATCAGCCCCAGCATTTT.

CDR3 in DNA: TGCGCCAGCAGCTTCAGCCAGGGCGGCTACGAGCAGTACTTC. It yields the protein CASSFSQGGYEQYF. V and J are TRBV5-1 and TRBJ2-7, with a weak D call TRBD1 (5 bases). Trimming removed 2 bases from V and 3 bases from J, with 12 bases in between. Germline CDR1 is SGHRS and CDR2 is YFSETQ. This CDR3 comprises 14 residues.

The V gene is TRBV19, the J gene TRBJ2-3; D may correspond to TRBD1 or TRBD2 (5 bases each). CDR1 is LNHDA, CDR2 SQIVND, per germline (reference sequence). The CDR3 is 16 residues long. V shed 5 bases and J shed 2 bases, with 17 bases lying between them. The CDR3 bases are TGTGCCAGTAGTCTCCGCGCCGGGACCGACACAGATACGCAGTATTTT. Its protein is CASSLRAGTDTDTQYF.

This chain uses TRBV11-3 with TRBJ1-1; D gene uncertain. Germline loops: CDR1 SGHNT, CDR2 YENEEA. Between the trimmed V and J ends, which lost 0 bases and 0 bases, there was a span of 8 bases. The CDR3 contains 15 residues. For the CDR3, the DNA is TGTGCCAGCAGCTTAGATGGGGTCATGAACACTGAAGCTTTCTTT. It is translated as CASSLDGVMNTEAFF.

V gene TRBV3-1 (or the pseudogene TRBV3-2) combines with J gene TRBJ2-3; 11 positions match TRBD2. Germline values: CDR1 LGHDT, CDR2 YNNKEL (reference sequence). The J segment lost 0 bases and the V segment lost 7 bases, leaving 15 bases of the junction unmatched. The CDR3 is 19 amino acids. The CDR3 DNA reads TGTGCCAGCACTCCTACCGGGACTAGCGGTTCCCGTAGCACAGATACGCAGTATTTT. The encoded protein is CASTPTGTSGSRSTDTQYF.

This rearrangement joins TRBV29-1 to TRBJ1-2, with TRBD1 as a possible D gene (5 bases). Germline-derived CDR1 and CDR2 are SQVTM and ANQGSEA. V lost 5 bases and J 2 bases, leaving 15 bases between the germline ends. The CDR3 has 14 residues. CDR3 nucleotides: TGCAGCGTTCAGGACGGAGGGGTCAACTATGGCTACACCTTC. Encoded protein: CSVQDGGVNYGYTF.

This rearrangement joins TRBV6-5 to TRBJ1-2; 9 nucleotides line up with TRBD1. J was trimmed by 7 bases and V by 0 bases; bases with no gene match: 3. CDR3 length: 14 amino acids. Germline V lookup: CDR1 MNHEY, CDR2 SVGAGI. This chain's CDR3 is CASSYSGTGPGYTF. CDR3 in DNA: TGTGCCAGCAGTTACTCGGGGACAGGGCCTGGCTACACCTTC.

V and J are TRBV7-2 and TRBJ2-3, with D unresolved. Trimming removed 1 base at V and 1 base at J, with 6 bases between. There are 14 residues in the CDR3. Germline CDR1 reads SGHTA; CDR2 reads FQGNSA. The CDR3 sequence is CASSLVQGTDTQYF. CDR3 nucleotides: TGTGCCAGCAGCTTAGTCCAAGGCACAGATACGCAGTATTTT.

V is TRBV18 and J is TRBJ1-5; 7 nucleotides match TRBD1. The junction had 6 bases not matched to a gene; V was cut back by 4 bases and J by 3 bases. The CDR3 is 15 amino acids. CDR1 and CDR2 (germline): KGHSH, LQKENI. CDR3 nucleotides: TGTGCCAGCTCACAACAGGGGTACCACAATCAGCCCCAGCATTTT. Its protein is CASSQQGYHNQPQHF.

The table lists this clone with a few counts. The V and J genes are TRBV11-2 and TRBJ2-2; 8 bases line up with TRBD2. The CDR3 runs 15 residues. Trimming removed 7 bases from V and 3 bases from J; junction bases left unmatched: 7. CDR1 SGHAT and CDR2 FQNNGV come from the germline V gene. In DNA form, the CDR3 reads TGTGCCAGCAACCATCTAGCGGGCGACACCGGGGAGCTGTTTTTT. Translation gives CASNHLAGDTGELFF.

The rearrangement joins TRBV5-4 to TRBJ2-5; D is undetermined. CDR1 is SGHNT, CDR2 YYREEE, per germline (reference sequence). This CDR3 spans 11 amino acids. Trimming removed 0 bases at V and 5 bases at J, with 2 bases between. This CDR3 reads CASSLAETQYF. In nucleotides, the CDR3 is TGTGCCAGCAGCTTGGCTGAGACCCAGTACTTC.

This clone was counted a few times. The chain employs TRBV11-2 and TRBJ2-6; TRBD2 might be the D (5 bases). The CDR3 covers 13 residues. From germline, CDR1 is SGHAT and CDR2 FQNNGV. DNA of the CDR3: TGTGCGTCCGGACTCGCCTGGGCCAACGTCCTGACTTTC. Residues: CASGLAWANVLTF.

This clone was detected only a few times. The chain couples TRBV27 to TRBJ1-5; 8 nucleotides agree with TRBD1. Trimming cost V 3 bases and J 5 bases; bases outside gene matches: 6. The CDR3 covers 15 residues. CDR1 is MNHEY, CDR2 SMNVEV, per germline (reference sequence). This chain's CDR3 is CASSFPDRGDQPQHF. In nucleotides, the CDR3 is TGTGCCAGCAGTTTTCCCGACAGGGGAGATCAGCCCCAGCATTTT.

The genes are TRBV19 and TRBJ2-2; tentatively, D is TRBD1 or TRBD2 (5 bases each). V shed 2 bases and J shed 3 bases, with 13 bases lying between them. The germline V gene encodes CDR1 LNHDA and CDR2 SQIVND (reference sequence). The CDR3 sequence is 16 residues long. CDR3 residues: CASSISPGTYTGELFF. The DNA for the CDR3 is TGTGCCAGTAGTATAAGTCCAGGGACCTACACCGGGGAGCTGTTTTTT.

The chain recombines TRBV19 with TRBJ2-1; 7 bases are a match to TRBD2. J was trimmed by 4 bases and V by 5 bases; bases with no gene match: 2. This CDR3 has 13 residues. Germline CDR1 is LNHDA and CDR2 is SQIVND (reference sequence). Written as DNA, the CDR3 is TGTGCCAGTAGTCTAGCGGTGTACAATGAGCAGTTCTTC. Its protein is CASSLAVYNEQFF.

The V gene is TRBV11-1, the J gene TRBJ1-1; D gene unclear. CDR1 and CDR2 (germline): SGHAT, FQDESV (reference sequence). The CDR3 has 13 amino acids. The V end lost 3 bases, the J end lost 1 base, and 6 bases lay between the germline ends. For the CDR3, the DNA is TGTGCCAGCAGCTTGTCGGCGAACACTGAAGCTTTCTTT. Translation gives CASSLSANTEAFF.

This chain uses TRBV5-6 with TRBJ2-7; D unclear. V lost 4 bases and J 6 bases, leaving 11 bases between the germline ends. Germline V gene lookup returns CDR1 SGHDT and CDR2 YYEEEE. The CDR3 has 12 amino acids. This chain's CDR3 is CASSRPGGEQYF. Written as DNA, the CDR3 is TGTGCCAGCAGCCGCCCGGGTGGCGAGCAGTACTTC. The whole variable domain, remainder taken from reference TRBV5-6 and TRBJ2-7, is DAGVTQSPTHLIKTRGQQVTLRCSPKSGHDTVSWYQQALGQGPQFIFQYYEEEERQRGNFPDRFSGHQFPNYSSELNVNALLLGDSALYLCASSRPGGEQYFGPGTRLTVT.

CDR3 loop: CASSYTRGTEAFF. DNA of the CDR3: TGTGCCAGCAGTTACACTAGGGGCACTGAAGCTTTCTTT. The chain uses TRBV6-5 and TRBJ1-1; possible D gene TRBD1, 5 bases. V gave up 2 bases and J gave up 4 bases, with 8 bases separating them. This CDR3 is 13 amino acids long. Germline V lookup: CDR1 MNHEY, CDR2 SVGAGI.

This chain connects TRBV14 to TRBJ2-1; TRBD2 matches 8 bases. J was trimmed by 2 bases and V by 3 bases; bases with no gene match: 3. The CDR3 has 15 amino acids. Germline lookup yields CDR1 SGHDN and CDR2 FVKESK. CDR3 residues: CASSHTSGTYNEQFF. The CDR3 DNA follows: TGTGCCAGCAGCCACACTAGCGGCACCTACAATGAGCAGTTCTTC.

V gene TRBV6-5 combines with J gene TRBJ2-2; 13 bases agree with TRBD2. Germline trimming cut 6 bases from V and 8 bases from J; bases unmatched to any gene: 6. Per the germline V gene, CDR1 is MNHEY and CDR2 is SVGAGI. The CDR3 extends over 15 amino acids. In DNA, the CDR3 is TGTGCCAGCAGGGGGACTAGCGGGACAGTGGGGGAGCTGTTTTTT. Translated, it gives CASRGTSGTVGELFF.

The gene calls are TRBV5-6 and TRBJ1-2, with 7 bases fitting TRBD1. The CDR3 consists of 12 residues. The V and J ends lost 3 bases and 6 bases, in that order; junction bases with no gene match: 2. Germline CDR1 reads SGHDT; CDR2 reads YYEEEE. This CDR3 is CASSWGTDGYTF. The CDR3 DNA is TGTGCCAGCAGCTGGGGGACAGATGGCTACACCTTC.